These 2 T cell receptor beta chains originate from one sample sequenced in a study of blood T cell repertoires in COVID-19. Clones were sequenced by immunoSEQ multiplex PCR, and TCRdb holds only the in-frame ones, with some missing. The sample lists tens of thousands of clones; 89% were seen once. Sequencing was carried out using peripheral blood. The receptor source for this set is a man in his 70s with active or convalescent COVID-19.

This clone was counted between two and nine times. The chain carries TRBV4-3 and TRBJ1-6; D gene ambiguous. CDR3 length: 15 residues. V was shortened by 4 bases and J by 5 bases, with 12 bases between the two germline ends. In germline, CDR1 is LGHNA, CDR2 YSLEER. The CDR3 protein is CASSLIPDNNSPLHF. The CDR3 coding sequence is TGCGCCAGCAGCCTTATACCAGACAATAATTCACCCCTCCACTTT.

The chain couples TRBV28 to TRBJ1-1; TRBD1 agrees at 7 bases. Germline V gene data show CDR1 as MDHEN and CDR2 as SYDVKM. With 1 base clipped from V and 1 base from J, the junction kept 3 bases outside the gene matches. The CDR3 spans 15 residues. CDR3 region: CASSLFRQGNTEAFF. The CDR3 DNA sequence: TGTGCCAGCAGTTTATTTCGACAGGGGAACACTGAAGCTTTCTTT.